A single sample is the source of the 20 T cell receptor beta chains below, sequenced in a study of blood T cell repertoires in COVID-19. The data were produced by immunoSEQ multiplex PCR, yet TCRdb's version contains in-frame clones alone and is incomplete. The table includes hundreds of thousands of clones, around nine tenths detected once. Sequencing was done on a sample of peripheral blood. All receptors derive from a man aged 60 to 69 who had recovered from COVID-19.

V usage is TRBV10-1 and J usage is TRBJ2-1, with D perhaps TRBD2 (6 bases). This CDR3 is 14 amino acids long. V lost 6 bases to trimming and J lost 10 bases, with 19 bases between them. Per the germline V gene, CDR1 is WNHNN and CDR2 is SYGVQD (reference sequence). The CDR3 loop reads CASSPGTPPFEQFF. The DNA for the CDR3 is TGCGCCAGCAGCCCCGGGACTCCCCCGTTCGAGCAGTTCTTC.

V gene TRBV6-5 combines with J gene TRBJ1-2, with TRBD1 matching over 9 bases. Germline CDR1 MNHEY, CDR2 SVGAGI. The CDR3 contains 15 residues. J gave up 2 bases and V 1 base, and 2 bases lay outside the gene matches. CDR3 sequence reads: CASSYLGQGNYGYTF. The CDR3 DNA reads TGTGCCAGCAGTTACTTAGGACAGGGGAACTATGGCTACACCTTC.

The chain recombines TRBV6-6 with TRBJ1-5; 8 nucleotides line up with TRBD1. The CDR3 length is 15 residues. Germline V gene sequence: CDR1 MNHNY, CDR2 SVGAGI (reference sequence). The V segment lost 5 bases and the J segment 5 bases; nucleotides outside the gene matches: 8. CDR3: CASSPGQGLDQPQHF. In DNA form, the CDR3 reads TGTGCCAGCAGTCCCGGACAGGGCCTAGATCAGCCCCAGCATTTT.

The chain has TRBV7-9 and TRBJ1-4, with D hard to call. V was cut by 2 bases and J by 8 bases, with 9 bases left in between. This CDR3 contains 13 residues. In germline, CDR1 is SEHNR, CDR2 FQNEAQ (reference sequence). In nucleotides, the CDR3 is TGTGCCAGCAGCTTACACGGGTCCGAAAAACTGTTTTTT. Amino acid sequence: CASSLHGSEKLFF.

In this sample, this clone turned up once. The chain employs TRBV7-8 and TRBJ2-3; 11 bases match TRBD1. V was clipped by 5 bases and J by 4 bases; unmatched bases: 5. Germline V gene sequence: CDR1 SGHVS, CDR2 FQNEAQ. The CDR3 covers 15 residues. The CDR3 is CASSPRTGGADTQYF. The CDR3 DNA sequence: TGTGCCAGCAGCCCGCGGACAGGGGGCGCAGATACGCAGTATTTT.

This chain uses TRBV28 with TRBJ2-7; D might be TRBD2 (6 bases). Trimming removed 8 bases from V and 3 bases from J, with 17 bases in between. Looked up from germline, CDR1 is MDHEN and CDR2 is SYDVKM. The CDR3 spans 14 residues. The CDR3 loop is CASQMGGSLYEQYF. DNA of the CDR3: TGTGCCAGCCAAATGGGGGGTTCTCTCTACGAGCAGTACTTC.

In this sample, this clone turned up once. The chain uses TRBV5-4 and TRBJ2-6, with 9 bases lining up with TRBD1. CDR1 and CDR2 (germline): SGHNT, YYREEE (reference sequence). This CDR3 contains 15 residues. Trimming took 4 bases from V and 4 from J; bases not matched to a gene: 3. CDR3 region: CASSGTGTGANVLTF. The CDR3 region has the DNA TGTGCCAGCAGCGGGACAGGGACCGGGGCCAACGTCCTGACTTTC.

The chain uses TRBV3-1 (or the pseudogene TRBV3-2) and TRBJ2-7, with D perhaps TRBD1 (6 bases). Germline assignment: CDR1 LGHDT and CDR2 YNNKEL (reference sequence). The CDR3 is 16 amino acids. The V gene lost 4 bases and the J gene lost 7 bases, with 23 bases spanning the gap. CDR3 amino acids: CASSPSDSSSTGEQYF. The CDR3 nucleotides read TGTGCCAGCAGCCCCTCGGACAGTTCCTCCACGGGGGAGCAGTACTTC.

This clone was picked up a small number of times. The V gene is TRBV5-6, the J gene TRBJ1-5, with no clear D. The CDR3 sequence is 14 residues long. Per the germline V gene, CDR1 is SGHDT and CDR2 is YYEEEE. With 1 base removed from V and 1 base from J, the gap between germline ends came to 6 bases. CDR3 amino acids: CASSLRGSNQPQHF. In DNA, the CDR3 is TGTGCCAGCAGCTTGAGAGGGAGCAATCAGCCCCAGCATTTT.

This chain uses TRBV7-9 with TRBJ1-4; no clear D. CDR3 size: 13 residues. Germline loops: CDR1 SEHNR, CDR2 FQNEAQ (reference sequence). V was cut by 3 bases and J by 7 bases, with 9 bases left in between. The CDR3 region is CASSFYLGEKLFF. The CDR3 region has the DNA TGTGCCAGCAGCTTCTATCTTGGTGAAAAACTGTTTTTT.

The gene calls are TRBV12-3 or TRBV12-4 and TRBJ1-1; no definite D call. V dropped 6 bases and J dropped 6 bases, with 11 bases sitting between them. The CDR3 consists of 12 residues. The CDR3 spells CASSLPGAEAFF. The CDR3, as DNA: TGTGCCAGCAGCCTGCCCGGGGCTGAAGCTTTCTTT.

This chain links TRBV7-3 with TRBJ2-3; 10 positions match TRBD2. Per germline, CDR1 SGHTA and CDR2 FQGTGA. After removal of 5 bases from V and 4 bases from J, the junction contained 12 bases not matched to a gene. The CDR3 is made up of 17 amino acids. CDR3 in DNA: TGTGCCAGCAGCCAACAACCTAGCGGGAGTCTCCCAGATACGCAGTATTTT. Amino acid sequence: CASSQQPSGSLPDTQYF.

The chain uses TRBV4-1 and TRBJ2-5; 8 bases fit TRBD2. V shed 0 bases, J shed 4 bases, and the junction held 4 bases outside the gene matches. This CDR3 contains 15 residues. Germline values: CDR1 MGHRA, CDR2 YSYEKL. CDR3 loop: CASSQERGGRETQYF. The CDR3 DNA reads TGCGCCAGCAGCCAAGAGCGCGGGGGGCGAGAGACCCAGTACTTC.

This clone came up once. The rearrangement uses TRBV5-4 and TRBJ1-6, with TRBD1 identical over 9 bases. Germline V gene lookup returns CDR1 SGHNT and CDR2 YYREEE (reference sequence). The CDR3 has 17 amino acids. V gave up 1 base and J gave up 10 bases; unmatched junction bases: 12. This CDR3 reads CASSLPQPGQGSSPLHF. The CDR3 bases are TGTGCCAGCAGCTTGCCCCAGCCGGGACAGGGTTCCTCACCCCTCCACTTT. The full variable domain, its missing parts supplied by reference TRBV5-4 and TRBJ1-6, is ETGVTQSPTHLIKTRGQQVTLRCSSQSGHNTVSWYQQALGQGPQFIFQYYREEENGRGNFPPRFSGLQFPNYSSELNVNALELDDSALYLCASSLPQPGQGSSPLHFGNGTRLTVT.

J is TRBJ1-3 and V is TRBV7-3; no firm D call. V was shortened by 6 bases and J by 0 bases, with 6 bases between the two germline ends. The germline V gene encodes CDR1 SGHTA and CDR2 FQGTGA. The CDR3 runs 13 residues. The CDR3, as DNA: TGTGCCAGCAGTCTTAACTCTGGAAACACCATATATTTT. Translating gives CASSLNSGNTIYF.

This sequence joins TRBV2 and TRBJ2-7; 12 bases fit TRBD2. This CDR3 contains 15 residues. V gave up 5 bases and J gave up 3 bases; unmatched junction bases: 5. Germline loops: CDR1 SNHLY, CDR2 FYNNEI. CDR3 coding DNA: TGTGCCAGCAGTTCCCAGACTAGCGGGAGCTACGAGCAGTACTTC. The encoded protein is CASSSQTSGSYEQYF.

This sequence joins TRBV10-3 and TRBJ1-4, with 9 nucleotides matching TRBD1. The V segment lost 6 bases and the J segment 5 bases; nucleotides outside the gene matches: 7. In germline, CDR1 is ENHRY, CDR2 SYGVKD. This CDR3 is built from 15 residues. The CDR3 DNA is TGTGCCATCAGCCGGGCCGGGACAGGGAATGAAAAACTGTTTTTT. Translation: CAISRAGTGNEKLFF.

On this clone: The same CDR3 arises from other DNA sequences in this sample as well. V is TRBV24-1 and J is TRBJ1-2; TRBD1 might be the D (6 bases). CDR1 is KGHDR, CDR2 SFDVKD, per germline. V lost 4 bases and J 7 bases, leaving 12 bases between the germline ends. The CDR3 contains 13 residues. For the CDR3, the DNA is TGTGCCACCAGTGACCAACAGGGCCCTGGCTACACCTTC. Its translation: CATSDQQGPGYTF.

This clone was detected a few times. This chain joins TRBV12-3 or TRBV12-4 and TRBJ2-1; D ambiguous. Trimming took 2 bases from V and 7 from J, leaving 9 bases between them. This CDR3 is 13 amino acids long. The CDR3 loop is CASSLIAANEQFF. The CDR3 DNA is TGTGCCAGCAGTTTAATAGCTGCGAATGAGCAGTTCTTC.

J is TRBJ1-1 and V is TRBV24-1; a possible D gene is TRBD1 (5 bases). This CDR3 has 13 residues. With 12 bases removed from V and 1 base from J, the gap between germline ends came to 14 bases. Germline-derived CDR1 and CDR2 are KGHDR and SFDVKD. In DNA form, the CDR3 reads TGTGCCTCCCAGGGTACAGGGAACACTGAAGCTTTCTTT. This codes for CASQGTGNTEAFF.